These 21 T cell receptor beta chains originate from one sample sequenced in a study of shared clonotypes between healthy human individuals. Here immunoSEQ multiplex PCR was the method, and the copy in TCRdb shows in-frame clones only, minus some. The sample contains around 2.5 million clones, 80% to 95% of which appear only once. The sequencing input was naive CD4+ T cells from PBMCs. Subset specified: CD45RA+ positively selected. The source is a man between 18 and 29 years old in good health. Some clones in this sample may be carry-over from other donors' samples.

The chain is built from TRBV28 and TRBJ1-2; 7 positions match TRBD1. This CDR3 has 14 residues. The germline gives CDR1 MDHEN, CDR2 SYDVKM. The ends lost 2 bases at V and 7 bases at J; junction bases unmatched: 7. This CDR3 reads CASSLGAPGGGYTF. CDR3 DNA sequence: TGTGCCAGCAGTTTAGGGGCCCCAGGGGGTGGCTACACCTTC.

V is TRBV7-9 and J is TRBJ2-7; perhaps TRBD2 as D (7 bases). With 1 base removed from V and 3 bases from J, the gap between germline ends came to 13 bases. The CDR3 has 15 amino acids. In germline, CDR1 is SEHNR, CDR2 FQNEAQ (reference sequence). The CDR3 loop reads CASSLERGAFYEQYF. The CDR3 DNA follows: TGTGCCAGCAGCTTAGAACGGGGGGCTTTCTACGAGCAGTACTTC.

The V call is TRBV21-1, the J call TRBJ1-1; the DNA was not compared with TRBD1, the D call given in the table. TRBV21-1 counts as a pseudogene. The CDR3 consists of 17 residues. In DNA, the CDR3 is TGTGCCAGCAGCAATCCGGGACAGGGTTGGCCTAACACTGAAGCTTTCTTT. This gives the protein CASSNPGQGWPNTEAFF.

The CDR3 coding sequence is TGCGCCAGCAGCTCGAACAGTGGTCGGAACACTGAAGCTTTCTTT. Translation gives CASSSNSGRNTEAFF. J is TRBJ1-1 and V is TRBV5-1; no definite D call. This CDR3 comprises 15 residues. Germline V gives CDR1 SGHRS, CDR2 YFSETQ. Deletions cut 3 bases from V and 1 base from J, with 13 bases between.

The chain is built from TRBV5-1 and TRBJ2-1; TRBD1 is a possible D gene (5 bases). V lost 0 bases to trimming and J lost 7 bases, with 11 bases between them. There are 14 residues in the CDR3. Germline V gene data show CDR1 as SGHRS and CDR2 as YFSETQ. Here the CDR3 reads CASSLESPGNEQFF. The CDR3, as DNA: TGCGCCAGCAGCTTGGAGTCCCCAGGGAATGAGCAGTTCTTC. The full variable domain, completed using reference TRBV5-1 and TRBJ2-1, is KAGVTQTPRYLIKTRGQQVTLSCSPISGHRSVSWYQQTPGQGLQFLFEYFSETQRNKGNFPGRFSGRQFSNSRSEMNVSTLELGDSALYLCASSLESPGNEQFFGPGTRLTVL.

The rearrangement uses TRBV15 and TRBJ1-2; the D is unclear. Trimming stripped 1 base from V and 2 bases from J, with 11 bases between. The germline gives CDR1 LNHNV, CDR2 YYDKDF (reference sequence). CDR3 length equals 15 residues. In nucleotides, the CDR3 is TGTGCCACCAGCAGAGGAAAAGGCGCGAACTATGGCTACACCTTC. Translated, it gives CATSRGKGANYGYTF.

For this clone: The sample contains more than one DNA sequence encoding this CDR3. CDR3 sequence reads: CASSLDSSNQPQHF. For the CDR3, the DNA is TGTGCCAGCAGCTTAGACAGCTCCAATCAGCCCCAGCATTTT. The chain has TRBV7-9 and TRBJ1-5; unclear D gene. CDR1 is SEHNR and CDR2 is FQNEAQ in the germline V gene (reference sequence). This CDR3 is built from 14 residues. The ends were cut back, 1 base at V and 3 bases at J, with 7 bases in the middle.

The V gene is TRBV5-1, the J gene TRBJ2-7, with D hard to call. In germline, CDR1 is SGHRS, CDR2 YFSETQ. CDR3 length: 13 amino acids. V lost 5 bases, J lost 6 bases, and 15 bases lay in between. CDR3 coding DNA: TGCGCCAGCAGATCGGGCAACGGTCGCGAGCAGTACTTC. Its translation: CASRSGNGREQYF.

The DNA of the CDR3 is TGTGCCAGCAGTGACCCGGGACGGCCGGGTCAGCCCCAGCATTTT. Encoded protein: CASSDPGRPGQPQHF. V is TRBV6-4 and J is TRBJ1-5; D might be TRBD1 (5 bases). V was trimmed by 2 bases and J by 6 bases, leaving 14 bases between them. The CDR3 totals 15 residues. The V gene's germline CDR1 is MRHNA and CDR2 SNTAGT.

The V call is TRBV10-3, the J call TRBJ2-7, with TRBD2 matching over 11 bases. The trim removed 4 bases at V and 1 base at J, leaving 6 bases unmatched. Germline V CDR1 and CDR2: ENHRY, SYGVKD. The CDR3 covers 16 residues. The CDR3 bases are TGTGCCATCAGTGCAATCTGGACTAGCGGGTCCTACGAGCAGTACTTC. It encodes CAISAIWTSGSYEQYF.

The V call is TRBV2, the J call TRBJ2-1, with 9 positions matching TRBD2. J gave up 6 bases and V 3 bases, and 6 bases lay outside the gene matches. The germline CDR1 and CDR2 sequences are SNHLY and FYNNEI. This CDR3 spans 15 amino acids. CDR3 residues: CASSEAGGLSNEQFF. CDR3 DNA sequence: TGTGCCAGCAGTGAGGCGGGAGGGCTCTCCAATGAGCAGTTCTTC.

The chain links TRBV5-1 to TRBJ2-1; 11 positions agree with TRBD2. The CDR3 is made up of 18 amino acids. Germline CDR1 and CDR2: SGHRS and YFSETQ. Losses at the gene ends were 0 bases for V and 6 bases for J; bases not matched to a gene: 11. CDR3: CASSLGLQGSGRANEQFF. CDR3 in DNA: TGCGCCAGCAGCTTGGGCCTCCAGGGTAGCGGGAGGGCCAATGAGCAGTTCTTC.

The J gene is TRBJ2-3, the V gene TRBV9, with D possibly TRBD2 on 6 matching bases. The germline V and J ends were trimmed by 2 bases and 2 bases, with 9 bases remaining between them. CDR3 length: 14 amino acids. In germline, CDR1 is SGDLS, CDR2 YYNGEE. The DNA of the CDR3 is TGTGCCAGCAGCGTGCGGGACCACACAGATACGCAGTATTTT. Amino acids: CASSVRDHTDTQYF.

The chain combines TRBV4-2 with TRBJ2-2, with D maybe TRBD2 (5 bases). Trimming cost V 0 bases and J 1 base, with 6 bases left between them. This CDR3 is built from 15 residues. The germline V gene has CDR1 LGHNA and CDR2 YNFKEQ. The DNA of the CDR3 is TGTGCCAGCAGCCAAGATCGGGAGAACACCGGGGAGCTGTTTTTT. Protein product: CASSQDRENTGELFF.

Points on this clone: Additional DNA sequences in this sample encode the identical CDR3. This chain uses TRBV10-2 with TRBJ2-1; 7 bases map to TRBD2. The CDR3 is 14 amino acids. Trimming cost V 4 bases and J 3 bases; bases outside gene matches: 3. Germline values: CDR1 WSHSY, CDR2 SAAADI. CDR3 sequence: CASSVGGSYNEQFF. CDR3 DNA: TGCGCCAGCAGTGTGGGCGGGAGCTACAATGAGCAGTTCTTC.

The CDR3 spells CASSLRGDYGYTF. CDR3 sequence (DNA): TGTGCCAGCAGCTTGAGGGGAGACTATGGCTACACCTTC. The genes are TRBV5-4 and TRBJ1-2, with D perhaps matching TRBD1 (5 bases). Deletions cut 1 base from V and 3 bases from J, with 7 bases between. Looked up from germline, CDR1 is SGHNT and CDR2 is YYREEE (reference sequence). The length of the CDR3 is 13 residues.

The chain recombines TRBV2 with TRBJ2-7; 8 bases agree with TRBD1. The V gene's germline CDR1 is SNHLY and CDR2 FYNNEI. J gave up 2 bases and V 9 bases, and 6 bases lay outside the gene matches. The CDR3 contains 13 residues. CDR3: CASQGAITYEQYF. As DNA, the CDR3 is TGTGCCAGTCAGGGGGCCATAACCTACGAGCAGTACTTC.

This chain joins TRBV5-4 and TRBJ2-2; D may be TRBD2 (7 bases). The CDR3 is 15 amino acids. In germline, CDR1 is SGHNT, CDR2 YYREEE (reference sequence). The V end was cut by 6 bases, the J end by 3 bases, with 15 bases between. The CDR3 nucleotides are TGTGCCAGCACTCCCGGGGGGCGCGACACCGGGGAGCTGTTTTTT. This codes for CASTPGGRDTGELFF.

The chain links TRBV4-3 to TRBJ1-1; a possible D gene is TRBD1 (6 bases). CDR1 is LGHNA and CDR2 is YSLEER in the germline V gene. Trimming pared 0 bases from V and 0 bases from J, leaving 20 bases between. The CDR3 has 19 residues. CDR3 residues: CASSQDTGTPSPMNTEAFF. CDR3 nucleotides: TGCGCCAGCAGCCAAGATACGGGGACACCTTCACCCATGAACACTGAAGCTTTCTTT.

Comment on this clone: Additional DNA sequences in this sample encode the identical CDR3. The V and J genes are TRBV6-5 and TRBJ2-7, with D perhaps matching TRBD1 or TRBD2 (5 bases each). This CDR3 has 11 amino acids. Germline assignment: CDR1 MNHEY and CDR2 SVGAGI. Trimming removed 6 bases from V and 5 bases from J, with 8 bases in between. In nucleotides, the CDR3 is TGTGCCAGCAGGAGGGGAAACGAGCAGTACTTC. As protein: CASRRGNEQYF.

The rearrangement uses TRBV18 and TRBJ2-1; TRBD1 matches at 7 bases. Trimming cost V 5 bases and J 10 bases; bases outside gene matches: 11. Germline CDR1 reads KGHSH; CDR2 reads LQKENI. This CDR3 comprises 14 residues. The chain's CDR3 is CASSGTVRQGEQFF. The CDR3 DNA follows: TGTGCCAGCTCAGGGACAGTCAGGCAGGGAGAGCAGTTCTTC.